The source of this TCR beta chain is a study of blood T cell repertoires in COVID-19. Turning to the study itself: T cells, B-cell-depleted T cells, or PBMCs supplied cDNA or gDNA.

V gave up 2 bases and J gave up 8 bases; unmatched junction bases: 9. CDR3 size: 15 residues. Germline CDR1 SGHRS, CDR2 YFSETQ. As processed by the authors: How many nucleated cells were present was estimated from reference gene primer amplification. TCRdb keeps only in-frame clones here, not all; method: immunoSEQ multiplex PCR. For V, J and clone size, that table is used; D and trimming come from the DNA. The profile covers 15,000 to 20,000 clones, with more than 75% appearing a single time and 20% to 25% taken by the ten largest. The sequencing sample was made of peripheral blood. This sequence joins TRBV5-1 and TRBJ1-3; 8 bases are shared with TRBD1. The origin of this receptor is a man aged 55 to 69 with active or convalescent COVID-19. CDR3 in DNA: TGCGCCAGCAGCTTAGCCGGACAGGGTCCGGACACCATATATTTT. Translation gives CASSLAGQGPDTIYF. Drawing the rest from reference TRBV5-1 and TRBJ1-3, the complete variable domain is KAGVTQTPRYLIKTRGQQVTLSCSPISGHRSVSWYQQTPGQGLQFLFEYFSETQRNKGNFPGRFSGRQFSNSRSEMNVSTLELGDSALYLCASSLAGQGPDTIYFGEGSWLTVV.